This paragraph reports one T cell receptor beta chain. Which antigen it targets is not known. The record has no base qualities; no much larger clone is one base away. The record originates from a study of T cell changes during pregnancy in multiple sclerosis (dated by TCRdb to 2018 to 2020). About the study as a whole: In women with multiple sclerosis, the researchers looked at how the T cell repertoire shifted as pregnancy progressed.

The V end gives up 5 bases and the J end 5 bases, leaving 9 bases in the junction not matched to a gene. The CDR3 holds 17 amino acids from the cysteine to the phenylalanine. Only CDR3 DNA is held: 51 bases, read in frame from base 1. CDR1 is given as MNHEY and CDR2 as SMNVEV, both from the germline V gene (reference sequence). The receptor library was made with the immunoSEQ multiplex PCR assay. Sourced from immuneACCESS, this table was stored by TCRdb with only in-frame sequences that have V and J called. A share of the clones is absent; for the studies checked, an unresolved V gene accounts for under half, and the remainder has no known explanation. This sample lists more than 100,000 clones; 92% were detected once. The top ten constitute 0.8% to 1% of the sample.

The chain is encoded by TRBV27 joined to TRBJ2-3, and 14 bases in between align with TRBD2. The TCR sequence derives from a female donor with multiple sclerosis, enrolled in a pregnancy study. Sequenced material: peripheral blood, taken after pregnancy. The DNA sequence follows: TGTGCCAGCAGTCCCAAGACTAGCGGGAGGGCGAAAGATACGCAGTATTTT. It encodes CASSPKTSGRAKDTQYF.